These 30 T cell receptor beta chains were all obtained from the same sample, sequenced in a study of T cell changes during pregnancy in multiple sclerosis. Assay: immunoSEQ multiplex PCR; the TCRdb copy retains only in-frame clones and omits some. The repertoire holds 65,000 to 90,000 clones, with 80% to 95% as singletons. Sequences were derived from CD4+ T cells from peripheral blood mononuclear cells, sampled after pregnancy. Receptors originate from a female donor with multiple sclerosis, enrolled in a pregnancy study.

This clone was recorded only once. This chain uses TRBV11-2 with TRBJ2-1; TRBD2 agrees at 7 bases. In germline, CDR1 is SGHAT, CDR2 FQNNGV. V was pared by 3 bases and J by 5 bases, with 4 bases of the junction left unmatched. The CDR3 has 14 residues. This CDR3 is CASSFSGFNNEQFF. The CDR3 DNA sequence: TGTGCCAGCAGCTTTAGCGGGTTCAACAATGAGCAGTTCTTC. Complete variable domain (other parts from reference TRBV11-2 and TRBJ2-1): EAGVAQSPRYKIIEKRQSVAFWCNPISGHATLYWYQQILGQGPKLLIQFQNNGVVDDSQLPKDRFSAERLKGVDSTLKIQPAKLEDSAVYLCASSFSGFNNEQFFGPGTRLTVL.

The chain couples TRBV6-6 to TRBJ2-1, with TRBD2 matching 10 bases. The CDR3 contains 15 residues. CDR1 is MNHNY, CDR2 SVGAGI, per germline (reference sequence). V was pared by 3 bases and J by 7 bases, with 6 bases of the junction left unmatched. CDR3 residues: CASSYRNSGRNEQFF. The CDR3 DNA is TGTGCCAGCAGTTATAGGAATAGCGGGAGGAATGAGCAGTTCTTC.

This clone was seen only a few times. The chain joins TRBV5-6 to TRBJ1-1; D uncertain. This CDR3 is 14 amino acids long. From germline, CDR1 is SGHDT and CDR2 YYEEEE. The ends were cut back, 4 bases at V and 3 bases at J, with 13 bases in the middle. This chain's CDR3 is CASSPPSGYTEAFF. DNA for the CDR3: TGTGCCAGCAGCCCTCCATCGGGGTACACTGAAGCTTTCTTT. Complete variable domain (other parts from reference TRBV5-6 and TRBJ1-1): DAGVTQSPTHLIKTRGQQVTLRCSPKSGHDTVSWYQQALGQGPQFIFQYYEEEERQRGNFPDRFSGHQFPNYSSELNVNALLLGDSALYLCASSPPSGYTEAFFGQGTRLTVV.

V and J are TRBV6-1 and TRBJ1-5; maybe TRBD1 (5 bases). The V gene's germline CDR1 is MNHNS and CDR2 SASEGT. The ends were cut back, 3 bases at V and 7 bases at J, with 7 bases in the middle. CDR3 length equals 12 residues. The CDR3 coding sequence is TGTGCCAGCAGTGAGTGGGGCCAGCCCCAGCATTTT. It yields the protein CASSEWGQPQHF.

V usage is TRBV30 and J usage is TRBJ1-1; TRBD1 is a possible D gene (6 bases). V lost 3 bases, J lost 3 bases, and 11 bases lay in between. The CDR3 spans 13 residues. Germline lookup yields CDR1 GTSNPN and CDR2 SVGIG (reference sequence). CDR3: CAWSGGAYTEAFF. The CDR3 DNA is TGTGCCTGGAGCGGGGGGGCTTACACTGAAGCTTTCTTT.

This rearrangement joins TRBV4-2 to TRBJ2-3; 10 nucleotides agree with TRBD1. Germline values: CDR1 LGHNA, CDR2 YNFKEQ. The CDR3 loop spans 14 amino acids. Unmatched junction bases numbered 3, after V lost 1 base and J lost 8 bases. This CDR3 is CASSQGGQGTTQYF. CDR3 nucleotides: TGTGCCAGCAGCCAAGGGGGACAGGGGACTACGCAGTATTTT.

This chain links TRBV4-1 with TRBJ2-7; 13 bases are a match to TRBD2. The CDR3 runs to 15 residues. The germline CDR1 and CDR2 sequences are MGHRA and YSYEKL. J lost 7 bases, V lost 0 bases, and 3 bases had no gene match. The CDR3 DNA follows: TGCGCCAGCAGCCAAGATGTGACTAGCGGGAGGGAGCAGTACTTC. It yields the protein CASSQDVTSGREQYF.

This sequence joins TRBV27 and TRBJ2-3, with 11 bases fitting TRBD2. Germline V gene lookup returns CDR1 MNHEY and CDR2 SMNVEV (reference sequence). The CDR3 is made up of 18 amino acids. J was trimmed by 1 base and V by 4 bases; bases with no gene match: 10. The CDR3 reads CASSSSIAGGRGTDTQYF. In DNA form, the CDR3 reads TGTGCCAGCAGTTCCTCGATAGCGGGAGGGCGAGGCACAGATACGCAGTATTTT.

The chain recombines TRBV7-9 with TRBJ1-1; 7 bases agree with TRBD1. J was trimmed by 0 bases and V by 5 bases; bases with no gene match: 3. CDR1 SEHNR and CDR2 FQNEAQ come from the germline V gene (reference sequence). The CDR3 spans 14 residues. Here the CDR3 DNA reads TGTGCCAGCAGCGGCAGGGGGATGAACACTGAAGCTTTCTTT. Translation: CASSGRGMNTEAFF. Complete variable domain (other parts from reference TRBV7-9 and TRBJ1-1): DTGVSQNPRHKITKRGQNVTFRCDPISEHNRLYWYRQTLGQGPEFLTYFQNEAQLEKSRLLSDRFSAERPKGSFSTLEIQRTEQGDSAMYLCASSGRGMNTEAFFGQGTRLTVV.

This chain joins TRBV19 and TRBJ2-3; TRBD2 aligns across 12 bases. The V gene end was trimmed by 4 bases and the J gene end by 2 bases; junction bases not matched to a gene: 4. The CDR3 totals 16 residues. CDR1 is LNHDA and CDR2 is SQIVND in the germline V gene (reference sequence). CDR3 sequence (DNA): TGTGCCAGTAGTACCAGACTAGCGGGGGTCACAGATACGCAGTATTTT. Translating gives CASSTRLAGVTDTQYF.

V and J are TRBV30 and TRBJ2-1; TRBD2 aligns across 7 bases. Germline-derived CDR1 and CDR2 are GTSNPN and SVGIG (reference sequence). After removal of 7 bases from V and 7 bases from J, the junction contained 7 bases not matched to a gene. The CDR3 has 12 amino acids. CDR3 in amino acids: CAYGRARNEQFF. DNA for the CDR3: TGTGCCTATGGGAGGGCCAGAAATGAGCAGTTCTTC.

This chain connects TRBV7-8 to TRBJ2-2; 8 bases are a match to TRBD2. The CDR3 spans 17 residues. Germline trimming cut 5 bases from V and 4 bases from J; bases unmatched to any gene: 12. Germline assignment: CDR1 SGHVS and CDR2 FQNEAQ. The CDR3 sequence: CASSPRGGSRGTGELFF. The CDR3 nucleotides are TGTGCCAGCAGCCCCCGGGGGGGGTCACGGGGCACCGGGGAGCTGTTTTTT.

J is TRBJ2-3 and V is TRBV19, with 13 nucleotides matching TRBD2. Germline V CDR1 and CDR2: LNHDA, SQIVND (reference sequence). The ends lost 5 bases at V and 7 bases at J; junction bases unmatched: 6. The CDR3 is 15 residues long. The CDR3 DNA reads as TGTGCCAGTAGTCAACTAGCGGGAGGGCCAAATACGCAGTATTTT. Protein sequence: CASSQLAGGPNTQYF. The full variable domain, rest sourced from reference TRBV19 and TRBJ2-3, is DGGITQSPKYLFRKEGQNVTLSCEQNLNHDAMYWYRQDPGQGLRLIYYSQIVNDFQKGDIAEGYSVSREKKESFPLTVTSAQKNPTAFYLCASSQLAGGPNTQYFGPGTRLTVL.

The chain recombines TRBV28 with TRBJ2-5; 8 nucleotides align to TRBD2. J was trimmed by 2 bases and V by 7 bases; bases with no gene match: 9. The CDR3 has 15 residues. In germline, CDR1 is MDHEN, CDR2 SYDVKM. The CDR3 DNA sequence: TGTGCCAGCAAGGGATTTAGCGGGATGCAAGAGACCCAGTACTTC. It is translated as CASKGFSGMQETQYF.

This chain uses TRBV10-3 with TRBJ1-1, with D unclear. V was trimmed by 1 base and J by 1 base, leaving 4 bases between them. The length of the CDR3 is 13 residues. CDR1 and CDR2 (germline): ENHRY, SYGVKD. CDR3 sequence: CAISEFQNTEAFF. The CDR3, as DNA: TGTGCCATCAGTGAGTTTCAGAACACTGAAGCTTTCTTT.

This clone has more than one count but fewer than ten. The CDR3 is CAASPGTSGKYEQYF. CDR3 DNA sequence: TGTGCCGCCTCGCCCGGGACTAGCGGGAAGTACGAGCAGTACTTC. The chain carries TRBV2 and TRBJ2-7; 13 nucleotides match TRBD2. This CDR3 region has 15 residues. V was pared by 11 bases and J by 4 bases, with 11 bases of the junction left unmatched. Germline CDR1 and CDR2: SNHLY and FYNNEI.

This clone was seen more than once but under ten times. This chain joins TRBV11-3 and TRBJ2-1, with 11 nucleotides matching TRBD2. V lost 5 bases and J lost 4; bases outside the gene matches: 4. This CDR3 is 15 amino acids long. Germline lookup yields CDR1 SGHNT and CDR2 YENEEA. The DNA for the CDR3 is TGTGCCAGCAGCCAGGGGACTAGCGGATACAATGAGCAGTTCTTC. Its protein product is CASSQGTSGYNEQFF.

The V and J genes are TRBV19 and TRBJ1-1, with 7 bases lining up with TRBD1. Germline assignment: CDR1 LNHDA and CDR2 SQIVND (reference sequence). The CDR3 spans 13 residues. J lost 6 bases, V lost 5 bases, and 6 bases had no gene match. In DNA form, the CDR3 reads TGTGCCAGTAGTTTTGAGGGGGCCTCTGAAGCTTTCTTT. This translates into CASSFEGASEAFF.

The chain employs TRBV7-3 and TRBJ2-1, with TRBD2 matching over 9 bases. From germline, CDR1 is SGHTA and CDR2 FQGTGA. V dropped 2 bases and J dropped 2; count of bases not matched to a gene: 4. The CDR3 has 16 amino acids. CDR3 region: CASSLFSSGTYNEQFF. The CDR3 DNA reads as TGTGCCAGCAGCTTATTCTCTAGCGGGACCTACAATGAGCAGTTCTTC.

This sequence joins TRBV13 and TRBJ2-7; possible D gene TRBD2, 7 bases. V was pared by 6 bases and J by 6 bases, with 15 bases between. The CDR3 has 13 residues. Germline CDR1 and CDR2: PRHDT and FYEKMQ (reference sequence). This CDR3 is CASRDSGEGEQYF. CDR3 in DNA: TGTGCCAGCAGAGACTCAGGGGAGGGCGAGCAGTACTTC.

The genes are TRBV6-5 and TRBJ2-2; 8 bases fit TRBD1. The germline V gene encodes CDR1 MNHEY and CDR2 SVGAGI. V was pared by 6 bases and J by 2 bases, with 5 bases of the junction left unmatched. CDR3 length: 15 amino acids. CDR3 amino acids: CASRLTGVNTGELFF. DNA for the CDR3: TGTGCCAGCAGACTGACAGGGGTTAACACCGGGGAGCTGTTTTTT.

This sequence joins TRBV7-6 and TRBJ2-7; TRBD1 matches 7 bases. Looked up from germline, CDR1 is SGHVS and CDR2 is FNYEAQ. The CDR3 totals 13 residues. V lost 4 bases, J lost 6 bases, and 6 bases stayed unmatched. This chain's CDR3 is CASSYDRAGEQYF. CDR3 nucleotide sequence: TGTGCCAGCAGCTACGACAGGGCCGGCGAGCAGTACTTC.

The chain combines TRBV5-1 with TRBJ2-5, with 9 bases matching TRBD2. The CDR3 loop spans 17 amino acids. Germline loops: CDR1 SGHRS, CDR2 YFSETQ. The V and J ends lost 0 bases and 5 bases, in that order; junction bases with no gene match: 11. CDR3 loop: CASSLAPAGGLEETQYF. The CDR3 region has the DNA TGCGCCAGCAGCTTGGCGCCAGCGGGGGGTTTAGAGGAGACCCAGTACTTC.

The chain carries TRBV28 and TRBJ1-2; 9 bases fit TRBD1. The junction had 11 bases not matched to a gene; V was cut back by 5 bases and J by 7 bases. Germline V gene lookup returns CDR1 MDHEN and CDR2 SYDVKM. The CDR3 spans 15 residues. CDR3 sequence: CASSPPGTGLAGYTF. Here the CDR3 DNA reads TGTGCCAGCAGTCCACCCGGGACAGGGCTTGCTGGCTACACCTTC.

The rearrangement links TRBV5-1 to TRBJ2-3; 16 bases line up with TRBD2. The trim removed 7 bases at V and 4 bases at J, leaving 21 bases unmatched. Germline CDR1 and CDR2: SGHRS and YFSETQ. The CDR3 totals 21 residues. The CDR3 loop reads CASRRSEPGLAGGRRADTQYF. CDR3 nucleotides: TGCGCCAGCCGACGCTCCGAGCCGGGACTAGCGGGGGGGCGGAGGGCAGATACGCAGTATTTT.

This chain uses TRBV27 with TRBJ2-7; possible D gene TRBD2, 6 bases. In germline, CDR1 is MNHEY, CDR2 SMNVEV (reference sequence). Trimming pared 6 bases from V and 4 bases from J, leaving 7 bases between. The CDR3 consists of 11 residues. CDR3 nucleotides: TGTGCCAGCAGGGACTATTACGAGCAGTACTTC. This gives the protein CASRDYYEQYF.

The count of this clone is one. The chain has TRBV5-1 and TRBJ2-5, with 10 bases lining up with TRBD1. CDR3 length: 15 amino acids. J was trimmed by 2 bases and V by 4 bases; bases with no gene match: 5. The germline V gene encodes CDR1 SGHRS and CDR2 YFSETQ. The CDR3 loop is CASSQTGQGQETQYF. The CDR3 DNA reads TGCGCCAGCAGCCAGACGGGACAGGGGCAAGAGACCCAGTACTTC. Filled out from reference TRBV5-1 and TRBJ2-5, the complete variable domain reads KAGVTQTPRYLIKTRGQQVTLSCSPISGHRSVSWYQQTPGQGLQFLFEYFSETQRNKGNFPGRFSGRQFSNSRSEMNVSTLELGDSALYLCASSQTGQGQETQYFGPGTRLLVL.

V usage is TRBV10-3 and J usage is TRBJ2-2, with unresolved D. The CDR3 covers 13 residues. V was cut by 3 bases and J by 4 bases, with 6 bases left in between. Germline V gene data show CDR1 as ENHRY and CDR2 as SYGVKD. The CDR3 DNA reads TGTGCCATCAGTGACCTTCTCACCGGGGAGCTGTTTTTT. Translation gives CAISDLLTGELFF.

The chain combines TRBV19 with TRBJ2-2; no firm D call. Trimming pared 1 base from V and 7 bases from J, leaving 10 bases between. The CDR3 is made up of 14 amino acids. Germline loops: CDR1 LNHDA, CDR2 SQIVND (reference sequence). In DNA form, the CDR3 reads TGTGCCAGTAGTATAGGAGGCCCCTACGGGGAGCTGTTTTTT. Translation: CASSIGGPYGELFF.

The CDR3 DNA is TGTGCCAGCAGCTTAGCGGGGAGACAAGAGACCCAGTACTTC. Translation gives CASSLAGRQETQYF. This sequence joins TRBV7-6 and TRBJ2-5; D is perhaps TRBD2 (5 bases). The germline gives CDR1 SGHVS, CDR2 FNYEAQ. The CDR3 has 14 residues. V lost 0 bases and J lost 2, with 7 bases in between.